Listed below are T cell receptor beta chains from one sample, sequenced in a study of T cell repertoires in ileal Crohn's disease. TCRdb keeps only in-frame clones here, not all; method: immunoSEQ multiplex PCR. The sample includes some 16,000 clones, 80% to 95% seen only once; the top ten take 7.1%. Input material: ileal tissue. These receptors were taken from an adult with Crohn's disease. The CDR3 runs from the conserved cysteine through the conserved F or W. D genes are given only for firm matches. The size field is filled for only some rows; it gives once, few, many or a size class.

D gene: .
clone size: .
V gene: TRBV18
J gene: TRBJ2-7
CDR3 protein: CASSPLSTTYEQYF
CDR3 DNA: TGTGCCAGCTCACCTCTATCTACCACCTACGAGCAGTACTTC

D gene: TRBD2
clone size: .
V gene: TRBV5-1
J gene: TRBJ2-5
CDR3 protein: CASSSGGRQETQYF
CDR3 DNA: TGCGCCAGCAGCTCGGGGGGGCGCCAAGAGACCCAGTACTTC

D gene: .
clone size: .
V gene: TRBV7-6
J gene: TRBJ1-1
CDR3 protein: CASSLVGGTNTEAFF
CDR3 DNA: TGTGCCAGCAGCTTAGTTGGGGGGACGAACACTGAAGCTTTCTTT

D gene: TRBD1
clone size: .
V gene: TRBV7-2
J gene: TRBJ1-2
CDR3 protein: CASSLRTGRVFYGYTF
CDR3 DNA: TGTGCCAGCAGCTTGAGGACAGGGAGGGTTTTCTATGGCTACACCTTC

D gene: .
clone size: .
V gene: TRBV6-1
J gene: TRBJ2-2
CDR3 protein: CASSAGAWNTGELFF
CDR3 DNA: TGTGCCAGCAGTGCGGGGGCCTGGAACACCGGGGAGCTGTTTTTT

D gene: .
clone size: .
V gene: TRBV28
J gene: TRBJ2-2
CDR3 protein: CASRTPRGGDTGELFF
CDR3 DNA: TGTGCCAGCAGAACCCCCAGGGGGGGCGACACCGGGGAGCTGTTTTTT

D gene: .
clone size: .
V gene: TRBV28
J gene: TRBJ1-1
CDR3 protein: CASKLFGAGTEAFF
CDR3 DNA: TGTGCCAGCAAGTTATTTGGGGCAGGGACTGAAGCTTTCTTT

D gene: .
clone size: .
V gene: TRBV5-1
J gene: TRBJ1-1
CDR3 protein: CASSLVWGQMNTEAFF
CDR3 DNA: TGCGCCAGCAGCTTGGTTTGGGGGCAGATGAACACTGAAGCTTTCTTT

D gene: .
clone size: .
V gene: TRBV5-1
J gene: TRBJ2-7
CDR3 protein: CASSLARDTAHSESYEQYF
CDR3 DNA: TGCGCCAGCAGCTTGGCCCGGGACACGGCACACTCCGAGTCCTACGAGCAGTACTTC

D gene: TRBD1
clone size: .
V gene: TRBV29-1
J gene: TRBJ1-4
CDR3 protein: CSVARGTNEKLFF
CDR3 DNA: TGCAGCGTAGCCAGGGGGACTAATGAAAAACTGTTTTTT

D gene: TRBD1
clone size: .
V gene: TRBV14
J gene: TRBJ1-2
CDR3 protein: CASSQFEGQETGGYTF
CDR3 DNA: TGTGCCAGCAGCCAGTTTGAAGGACAGGAGACCGGCGGCTACACCTTC

D gene: .
clone size: .
V gene: TRBV9
J gene: TRBJ2-3
CDR3 protein: CASTEGGLGARTDTQYF
CDR3 DNA: TGTGCCAGCACCGAGGGGGGTTTAGGTGCCCGCACAGATACGCAGTATTTT

D gene: TRBD1
clone size: .
V gene: TRBV18
J gene: TRBJ2-7
CDR3 protein: CASSPLYGTGNEQYF
CDR3 DNA: TGTGCCAGCTCGCCTCTCTACGGGACAGGGAACGAGCAGTACTTC

D gene: .
clone size: once
V gene: TRBV11-2
J gene: TRBJ2-6
CDR3 protein: CASSYGTSNSGANVLTF
CDR3 DNA: TGTGCCAGCAGCTATGGGACTTCCAACTCTGGGGCCAACGTCCTGACTTTC

D gene: TRBD1
clone size: .
V gene: TRBV7-3
J gene: TRBJ1-5
CDR3 protein: CASSLERDRGPPILPGSQHF
CDR3 DNA: TGTGCCAGCAGCTTAGAAAGGGACAGGGGGCCCCCGATCCTACCCGGGTCCCAGCATTTT

D gene: .
clone size: .
V gene: TRBV7-9
J gene: TRBJ2-5
CDR3 protein: CASSSGLVTTQETQYF
CDR3 DNA: TGTGCCAGCAGCTCTGGACTTGTTACGACTCAAGAGACCCAGTACTTC

D gene: TRBD1
clone size: .
V gene: TRBV10-2
J gene: TRBJ2-3
CDR3 protein: CASSAYPGQDNQADTQYF
CDR3 DNA: TGCGCCAGCAGTGCCTACCCGGGACAGGATAACCAGGCAGATACGCAGTATTTT

D gene: .
clone size: .
V gene: TRBV2
J gene: TRBJ2-1
CDR3 protein: CASIRESSYNEQFF
CDR3 DNA: TGTGCCAGCATAAGGGAAAGCTCCTACAATGAGCAGTTCTTC

D gene: TRBD1
clone size: .
V gene: TRBV18
J gene: TRBJ1-3
CDR3 protein: CASSPRQFGQGQTGNTIYF
CDR3 DNA: TGTGCCAGCTCACCAAGACAGTTCGGACAGGGGCAAACTGGAAACACCATATATTTT

D gene: .
clone size: .
V gene: TRBV6-5
J gene: TRBJ2-3
CDR3 protein: CASRDPQGTDTQYF
CDR3 DNA: TGTGCCAGCAGGGACCCACAGGGCACAGATACGCAGTATTTT

D gene: .
clone size: .
V gene: TRBV5-1
J gene: TRBJ2-2
CDR3 protein: CASSLAGVLLAGELFF
CDR3 DNA: TGCGCCAGCAGCTTGGCCGGGGTCCTCCTGGCCGGGGAGCTGTTTTTT

D gene: .
clone size: .
V gene: TRBV5-1
J gene: TRBJ1-1
CDR3 protein: CASSLGRENTEAFF
CDR3 DNA: TGCGCCAGCAGCTTAGGACGGGAGAACACTGAAGCTTTCTTT